The 10 T cell receptor beta chains in this list originate from one sample, sequenced in a study of blood T cell repertoires in COVID-19 (dated by TCRdb to the early 2020s). Library generation was performed with the immunoSEQ multiplex PCR assay. Imported from immuneACCESS, the table was reduced by TCRdb to in-frame sequences with V and J called. These copies leave out some clones; in studies compared against another copy, an unresolved V gene accounts for under half, and the cause of the remainder is not known. Within this sample are hundreds of thousands of clones, with roughly nine tenths of them counted one time only. The top ten clonotypes cover around 1% of the sample. The specimen was PBMCs or T cells enriched from blood (not recorded which). The receptor source for this set is a man younger than 30 who had recovered from COVID-19.

J is TRBJ1-2 and V is TRBV7-2; no clear D. V lost 1 base and J 7 bases, leaving 13 bases between the germline ends. This CDR3 contains 14 residues. Germline CDR1 is SGHTA and CDR2 is FQGNSA. In DNA, the CDR3 is TGTGCCAGCAGCTTAGAACGGTTCTCTGGTGGCTACACCTTC. It specifies CASSLERFSGGYTF.

J is TRBJ1-1 and V is TRBV2; 8 bases fit TRBD1. The germline V gene has CDR1 SNHLY and CDR2 FYNNEI. The CDR3 is 13 residues long. Trimming at V came to 7 bases and at J to 4 bases, leaving 5 bases not matched to a gene. The CDR3 region has the DNA TGTGCCAGCAACTTCGACAGGGGCACTGAAGCTTTCTTT. Protein: CASNFDRGTEAFF.

The chain recombines TRBV11-2 with TRBJ1-1, with D perhaps TRBD1 (5 bases). Between the trimmed V and J ends, which lost 3 bases and 5 bases, there was a span of 13 bases. The CDR3 spans 14 residues. Germline V gene data show CDR1 as SGHAT and CDR2 as FQNNGV. The CDR3 loop reads CASSFPQGRTEAFF. Here the CDR3 DNA reads TGTGCCAGCAGCTTTCCCCAGGGAAGGACTGAAGCTTTCTTT.

The gene calls are TRBV4-1 and TRBJ1-6; the match to TRBD1 covers 11 bases. Unmatched junction bases numbered 9, after V lost 3 bases and J lost 11 bases. This CDR3 has 16 amino acids. Germline V gene lookup returns CDR1 MGHRA and CDR2 YSYEKL. The CDR3 is CASSQGPGQGVTPLHF. DNA of the CDR3: TGCGCCAGCAGCCAGGGACCGGGACAGGGGGTAACACCCCTCCACTTT.

This CDR3 is CASGLGDNQFF. The CDR3 nucleotides are TGTGCTAGTGGTTTGGGGGACAACCAGTTCTTC. The chain is built from TRBV12-5 and TRBJ2-1, with TRBD1 as a possible D gene (6 bases). Trimming pared 1 base from V and 13 bases from J, leaving 8 bases between. Germline CDR1 and CDR2: LGHNT and FRNRAP. This CDR3 has 11 amino acids.

The chain couples TRBV5-8 to TRBJ1-1; D call uncertain. The germline V and J ends were trimmed by 0 bases and 4 bases, with 13 bases remaining between them. Germline V gives CDR1 SGHTS, CDR2 YDEGEE. The CDR3 has 15 amino acids. In DNA form, the CDR3 reads TGTGCCAGCAGCTTGGCGTCCGATTCGGGCACTGAAGCTTTCTTT. Translation: CASSLASDSGTEAFF.

The chain combines TRBV23-1 with TRBJ2-7, with 10 bases lining up with TRBD1. TRBV23-1 is assigned to the ORF class and has an uncertain function. The length of the CDR3 is 18 residues. Trimming removed 1 base from V and 3 bases from J; junction bases left unmatched: 12. CDR3 bases: TGCGCCAGCAGTCAATATTCTCCGGGACAGGGGTGGCTCTACGAGCAGTACTTC. Amino acids: CASSQYSPGQGWLYEQYF.

The gene calls are TRBV6-2 or TRBV6-3 and TRBJ2-1, with 13 nucleotides matching TRBD2. From germline, CDR1 is MNHEY and CDR2 SVGEGT. The J segment lost 15 bases and the V segment lost 5 bases, leaving 13 bases of the junction unmatched. There are 15 residues in the CDR3. CDR3 sequence: CASSRIPGLAGRGFF. The CDR3 DNA sequence: TGTGCCAGCAGTCGGATCCCGGGACTAGCGGGGAGGGGGTTCTTC.

V usage is TRBV3-1 (or the pseudogene TRBV3-2) and J usage is TRBJ1-2, with D tentatively TRBD1 (6 bases). Deletions cut 2 bases from V and 3 bases from J, with 10 bases between. Germline assignment: CDR1 LGHDT and CDR2 YNNKEL (reference sequence). The CDR3 contains 14 residues. The CDR3 region has the DNA TGTGCCAGCAGCCAATCAGGGGTCGACTATGGCTACACCTTC. It yields the protein CASSQSGVDYGYTF.

This chain links TRBV19 with TRBJ1-1; TRBD1 might be the D (5 bases). There are 13 residues in the CDR3. The ends were cut back, 6 bases at V and 3 bases at J, with 11 bases in the middle. Germline V gene data show CDR1 as LNHDA and CDR2 as SQIVND (reference sequence). CDR3 residues: CASRRGGDTEAFF. The CDR3 region has the DNA TGTGCCAGTAGGCGAGGAGGGGACACTGAAGCTTTCTTT.